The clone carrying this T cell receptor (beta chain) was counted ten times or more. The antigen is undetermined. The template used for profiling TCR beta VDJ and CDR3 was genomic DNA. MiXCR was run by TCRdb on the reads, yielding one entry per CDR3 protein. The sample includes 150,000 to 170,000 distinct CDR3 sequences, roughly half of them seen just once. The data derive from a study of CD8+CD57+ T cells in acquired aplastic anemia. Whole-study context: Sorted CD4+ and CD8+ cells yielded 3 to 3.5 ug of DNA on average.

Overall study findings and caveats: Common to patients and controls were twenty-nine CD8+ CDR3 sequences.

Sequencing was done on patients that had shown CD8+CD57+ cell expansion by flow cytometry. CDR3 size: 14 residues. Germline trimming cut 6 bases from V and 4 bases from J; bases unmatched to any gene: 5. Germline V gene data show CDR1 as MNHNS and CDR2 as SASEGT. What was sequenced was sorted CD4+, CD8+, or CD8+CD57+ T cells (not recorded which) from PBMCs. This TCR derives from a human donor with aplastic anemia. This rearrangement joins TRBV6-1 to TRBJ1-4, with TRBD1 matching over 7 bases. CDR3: CASSQQGYNEKLFF. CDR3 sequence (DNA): TGTGCCAGCAGCCAACAGGGGTATAATGAAAAACTGTTTTTT.